A single sample gave rise to the 5 T cell receptor beta chains below, sequenced in a study of technical replicates of blood from a handful of donors. Data came from immunoSEQ multiplex PCR; TCRdb stores just in-frame clones and leaves some out. The sample has approximately 76,000 clones; approximately 97% are singletons. Sequencing was done on a sample of T cells isolated from PBMCs. Every receptor here comes from a human donor in good health.

The chain employs TRBV7-2 and TRBJ1-1; tentatively, D is TRBD1 (6 bases). Germline values: CDR1 SGHTA, CDR2 FQGNSA. This CDR3 is 13 amino acids long. V lost 5 bases and J lost 10, with 17 bases in between. The CDR3 loop is CASSLVGAEPAFF. DNA for the CDR3: TGTGCCAGCAGCCTAGTGGGGGCCGAACCAGCTTTCTTT.

This rearrangement joins TRBV21-1 to TRBJ2-3; TRBD1 was called by the table and not checked on the DNA. TRBV21-1 is a listed pseudogene. This CDR3 region has 14 residues. CDR3 loop: CASSNPNSKDTQYF. CDR3 DNA: TGTGCCAGCAGCAATCCTAACAGTAAAGATACGCAGTATTTT.

The V and J genes are TRBV2 and TRBJ2-7; 13 bases line up with TRBD2. The CDR3 runs 14 residues. Germline V lookup: CDR1 SNHLY, CDR2 FYNNEI. V gave up 4 bases and J gave up 7 bases; unmatched junction bases: 4. CDR3 bases: TGTGCCAGCAGTGGGGAGGGACTAGCGGGGGAGCAGTACTTC. Amino acids: CASSGEGLAGEQYF.

This chain joins TRBV30 and TRBJ1-4, with D hard to call. The CDR3 loop spans 12 amino acids. Per germline, CDR1 GTSNPN and CDR2 SVGIG (reference sequence). V was pared by 7 bases and J by 6 bases, with 12 bases between. The CDR3 DNA sequence: TGTGCCTCGGGATTAAGGCATGAAAAACTGTTTTTT. Its translation is CASGLRHEKLFF.

This rearrangement joins TRBV11-2 to TRBJ1-4, with TRBD1 as a possible D gene (6 bases). The CDR3 extends over 17 amino acids. CDR1 SGHAT and CDR2 FQNNGV come from the germline V gene. V was trimmed by 0 bases and J by 6 bases, leaving 17 bases between them. The CDR3 loop reads CASSLDRWGGVYEKLFF. The DNA of the CDR3 is TGTGCCAGCAGCTTAGATCGGTGGGGGGGCGTATATGAAAAACTGTTTTTT.